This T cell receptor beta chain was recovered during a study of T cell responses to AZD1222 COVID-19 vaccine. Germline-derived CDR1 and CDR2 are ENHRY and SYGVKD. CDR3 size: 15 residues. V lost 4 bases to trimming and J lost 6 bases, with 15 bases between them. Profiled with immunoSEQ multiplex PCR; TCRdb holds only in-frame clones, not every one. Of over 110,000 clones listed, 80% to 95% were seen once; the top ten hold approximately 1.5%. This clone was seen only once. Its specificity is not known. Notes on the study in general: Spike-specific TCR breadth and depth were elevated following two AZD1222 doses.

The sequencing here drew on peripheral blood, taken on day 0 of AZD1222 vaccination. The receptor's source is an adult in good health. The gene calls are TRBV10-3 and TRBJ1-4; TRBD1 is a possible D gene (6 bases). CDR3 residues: CAISARGGADEKLFF. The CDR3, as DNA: TGTGCCATCAGTGCCCGGGGGGGGGCTGATGAAAAACTGTTTTTT.